One sample yielded the 28 T cell receptor beta chains listed below, sequenced in a study of blood T cell repertoires in COVID-19. Profiled with immunoSEQ multiplex PCR; TCRdb holds only in-frame clones, not every one. The repertoire holds approximately 200,000 clones, with 70% to 90% as singletons. The sample taken for sequencing was peripheral blood. The receptors were sampled from a woman aged 25 to 39 with active or convalescent COVID-19.

This clone was seen once. The chain carries TRBV28 and TRBJ1-6, with a tentative D call TRBD1 (6 bases). The germline V gene has CDR1 MDHEN and CDR2 SYDVKM. V lost 4 bases to trimming and J lost 10 bases, with 14 bases between them. The CDR3 has 14 residues. CDR3 nucleotides: TGTGCCAGCAGTTCACTGACAGGAGAATCACCCCTCCACTTT. This gives the protein CASSSLTGESPLHF.

The chain has TRBV7-9 and TRBJ1-1, with D possibly being TRBD1 (5 bases). Germline V gene lookup returns CDR1 SEHNR and CDR2 FQNEAQ (reference sequence). The CDR3 spans 13 residues. Trimming cost V 5 bases and J 0 bases, with 7 bases left between them. The CDR3 sequence is CASSTTVNTEAFF. DNA of the CDR3: TGTGCCAGCAGCACGACAGTGAACACTGAAGCTTTCTTT.

The V and J genes are TRBV28 and TRBJ1-5, with a weak D call TRBD1 (6 bases). The germline V gene has CDR1 MDHEN and CDR2 SYDVKM. Trimming left V 6 bases short and J 1 base short, with 16 bases between. This CDR3 region has 16 residues. Here the CDR3 reads CASRQTGLTSNQPQHF. In nucleotides, the CDR3 is TGTGCCAGCAGGCAAACAGGGTTGACGAGCAATCAGCCCCAGCATTTT. Based on the CDR3 plus reference TRBV28 and TRBJ1-5, the full variable domain is DVKVTQSSRYLVKRTGEKVFLECVQDMDHENMFWYRQDPGLGLRLIYFSYDVKMKEKGDIPEGYSVSREKKERFSLILESASTNQTSMYLCASRQTGLTSNQPQHFGDGTRLSIL.

This chain connects TRBV3-1 (or the pseudogene TRBV3-2) to TRBJ1-2; D may be TRBD1 (5 bases). CDR1 and CDR2 (germline): LGHDT, YNNKEL (reference sequence). Trimming removed 0 bases from V and 0 bases from J, with 14 bases in between. This CDR3 has 17 residues. CDR3 protein: CASSQERSTASNYGYTF. The CDR3 nucleotides are TGTGCCAGCAGCCAAGAACGGTCGACAGCCTCTAACTATGGCTACACCTTC.

CDR3 sequence reads: CASSFSGTGNTGELFF. The CDR3 region has the DNA TGTGCCAGCAGTTTCTCCGGGACAGGGAACACCGGGGAGCTGTTTTTT. The chain is built from TRBV5-5 and TRBJ2-2; TRBD1 aligns across 8 bases. J was trimmed by 1 base and V by 5 bases; bases with no gene match: 7. The V gene's germline CDR1 is SGHKS and CDR2 YYEKEE (reference sequence). The CDR3 has 16 residues. Full variable domain (rest looked up from reference TRBV5-5 and TRBJ2-2): DAGVTQSPTHLIKTRGQQVTLRCSPISGHKSVSWYQQVLGQGPQFIFQYYEKEERGRGNFPDRFSARQFPNYSSELNVNALLLGDSALYLCASSFSGTGNTGELFFGEGSRLTVL.

This chain uses TRBV7-2 with TRBJ2-2; unclear D gene. Between the trimmed V and J ends, which lost 8 bases and 0 bases, there was a span of 10 bases. Looked up from germline, CDR1 is SGHTA and CDR2 is FQGNSA. This CDR3 region has 14 residues. CDR3 in amino acids: CASDGLANTGELFF. The CDR3 DNA reads as TGTGCCAGCGATGGGCTCGCGAACACCGGGGAGCTGTTTTTT.

This clone was observed a handful of times. This chain joins TRBV6-1 and TRBJ2-1; TRBD1 is a possible D gene (5 bases). Germline V gene data show CDR1 as MNHNS and CDR2 as SASEGT. CDR3 size: 15 residues. The V and J ends lost 0 bases and 10 bases respectively, with 16 bases between them. CDR3 bases: TGTGCCAGCAGTGAAGCCCAGGGATTATTACGGGAGCAGTTCTTC. This codes for CASSEAQGLLREQFF.

This clone was seen more than once but under ten times. The genes are TRBV12-5 and TRBJ1-4; TRBD1 matches 10 bases. Per germline, CDR1 LGHNT and CDR2 FRNRAP. The CDR3 covers 15 residues. V was clipped by 5 bases and J by 8 bases; unmatched bases: 8. The CDR3 coding sequence is TGTGCTAGTGGTAGGGGACAGGGGACAGGGGAAAAACTGTTTTTT. As protein: CASGRGQGTGEKLFF.

The rearrangement uses TRBV10-3 and TRBJ2-7, with a weak D call TRBD2 (6 bases). CDR1 is ENHRY, CDR2 SYGVKD, per germline. V lost 3 bases to trimming and J lost 0 bases, with 9 bases between them. CDR3 length: 14 residues. As DNA, the CDR3 is TGTGCCATCAGTGAAACTAGCCGCTCCTACGAGCAGTACTTC. This sequence encodes CAISETSRSYEQYF.

J is TRBJ1-2 and V is TRBV9; TRBD1 matches at 7 bases. The CDR3 totals 16 residues. CDR1 and CDR2 (germline): SGDLS, YYNGEE. V trimming: 2 bases; J trimming: 5 bases; junction bases outside the gene matches: 12. CDR3 nucleotide sequence: TGTGCCAGCAGCGTCTCACCGGACAGGAGGGGGTATGGCTACACCTTC. It specifies CASSVSPDRRGYGYTF. Looking up the rest from reference TRBV9 and TRBJ1-2 gives the full variable domain: DSGVTQTPKHLITATGQRVTLRCSPRSGDLSVYWYQQSLDQGLQFLIQYYNGEERAKGNILERFSAQQFPDLHSELNLSSLELGDSALYFCASSVSPDRRGYGYTFGSGTRLTVV.

V gene TRBV11-2 combines with J gene TRBJ2-2; 7 bases match TRBD1. The CDR3 covers 17 residues. CDR1 and CDR2 from the germline V gene are SGHAT and FQNNGV. Unmatched junction bases numbered 11, after V lost 7 bases and J lost 0 bases. CDR3 in DNA: TGTGCCAGCACCCCTAGTTGGGGGACAGCGAACACCGGGGAGCTGTTTTTT. Its translation is CASTPSWGTANTGELFF.

CDR3 DNA: TGTGCCAGCAGTTACCCTAGCGGGAGAGGTAGCGATGAGCAGTTCTTC. Translated: CASSYPSGRGSDEQFF. J is TRBJ2-1 and V is TRBV6-2 or TRBV6-3; 10 nucleotides match TRBD2. This CDR3 has 16 amino acids. Germline V lookup: CDR1 MNHEY, CDR2 SVGEGT. V gave up 2 bases and J gave up 8 bases; unmatched junction bases: 9.

The rearrangement joins TRBV11-2 to TRBJ2-3; TRBD2 agrees at 8 bases. This CDR3 is 17 amino acids long. The ends lost 1 base at V and 4 bases at J; junction bases unmatched: 10. Germline CDR1 is SGHAT and CDR2 is FQNNGV. The CDR3 nucleotides read TGTGCCAGCAGCTTAGCCCTTAGCGGGGTAAGGGCAGATACGCAGTATTTT. Its translation: CASSLALSGVRADTQYF.

The chain links TRBV19 to TRBJ2-1; 11 bases map to TRBD2. The germline gives CDR1 LNHDA, CDR2 SQIVND (reference sequence). This CDR3 is built from 16 residues. J was trimmed by 4 bases and V by 8 bases; bases with no gene match: 10. The CDR3 spells CASSSGRLAGYNEQFF. CDR3 DNA: TGTGCCAGTTCTAGCGGGAGGCTCGCCGGATACAATGAGCAGTTCTTC. Based on the CDR3 plus reference TRBV19 and TRBJ2-1, the full variable domain is DGGITQSPKYLFRKEGQNVTLSCEQNLNHDAMYWYRQDPGQGLRLIYYSQIVNDFQKGDIAEGYSVSREKKESFPLTVTSAQKNPTAFYLCASSSGRLAGYNEQFFGPGTRLTVL.

At least ten counts were recorded for this clone. The V and J genes are TRBV6-2 or TRBV6-3 and TRBJ1-5, with TRBD1 matching 12 bases. The J segment lost 0 bases and the V segment lost 6 bases, leaving 21 bases of the junction unmatched. The CDR3 contains 22 residues. Germline V gene sequence: CDR1 MNHEY, CDR2 SVGEGT. The CDR3 sequence: CASSLHRDRGLNFPYSNQPQHF. The CDR3, as DNA: TGTGCCAGCAGCCTCCACCGGGACAGGGGGCTTAATTTTCCTTATAGCAATCAGCCCCAGCATTTT.

V is TRBV5-8 and J is TRBJ1-3; 8 bases line up with TRBD1. The CDR3 consists of 15 residues. The V gene end was trimmed by 2 bases and the J gene end by 0 bases; junction bases not matched to a gene: 1. Germline values: CDR1 SGHTS, CDR2 YDEGEE. The CDR3 region is CASSFGTGSGNTIYF. The DNA of the CDR3 is TGTGCCAGCAGCTTCGGGACAGGCTCTGGAAACACCATATATTTT.

V gene TRBV7-6 combines with J gene TRBJ2-5; 9 nucleotides match TRBD2. In germline, CDR1 is SGHVS, CDR2 FNYEAQ. Trimming cost V 1 base and J 4 bases; bases outside gene matches: 7. This CDR3 is 16 amino acids long. In DNA form, the CDR3 reads TGTGCCAGCAGCTTAGTTGGAGCGGGGGGTGCAGAGACCCAGTACTTC. As protein: CASSLVGAGGAETQYF.

V usage is TRBV6-5 and J usage is TRBJ2-7; TRBD1 is a possible D gene (5 bases). This CDR3 spans 13 amino acids. CDR1 and CDR2 from the germline V gene are MNHEY and SVGAGI. Deletions cut 5 bases from V and 6 bases from J, with 14 bases between. CDR3 sequence (DNA): TGTGCCAGCAGTACAGGTGGTGTGAGCGAGCAGTACTTC. Translating gives CASSTGGVSEQYF.

In its sample, this clone was seen a few times. The chain has TRBV29-1 and TRBJ1-1; 8 bases agree with TRBD1. The CDR3 is 15 residues long. The junction had 7 bases not matched to a gene; V was cut back by 4 bases and J by 0 bases. The germline gives CDR1 SQVTM, CDR2 ANQGSEA. CDR3 DNA: TGCAGCGTTGCAACGACAGGGGTGTTGAACACTGAAGCTTTCTTT. This encodes CSVATTGVLNTEAFF. Drawing the rest from reference TRBV29-1 and TRBJ1-1, the complete variable domain is SAVISQKPSRDICQRGTSLTIQCQVDSQVTMMFWYRQQPGQSLTLIATANQGSEATYESGFVIDKFPISRPNLTFSTLTVSNMSPEDSSIYLCSVATTGVLNTEAFFGQGTRLTVV.

This sequence joins TRBV4-1 and TRBJ2-6; a possible D gene is TRBD2 (6 bases). The V gene's germline CDR1 is MGHRA and CDR2 YSYEKL. The CDR3 has 16 amino acids. Trimming pared 0 bases from V and 7 bases from J, leaving 13 bases between. The chain's CDR3 is CASSQDGFGGANVLTF. CDR3 coding DNA: TGCGCCAGCAGCCAAGATGGCTTCGGGGGAGCCAACGTCCTGACTTTC.

The CDR3 reads CASRQGIYNEQFF. As DNA, the CDR3 is TGTGCCTCGAGACAGGGGATATACAATGAGCAGTTCTTC. The chain has TRBV27 and TRBJ2-1, with 8 bases matching TRBD1. From germline, CDR1 is MNHEY and CDR2 SMNVEV (reference sequence). The junction had 7 bases not matched to a gene; V was cut back by 11 bases and J by 4 bases. CDR3 length: 13 amino acids.

The V call is TRBV18, the J call TRBJ1-2; 8 bases are a match to TRBD1. Germline trimming cut 0 bases from V and 6 bases from J; bases unmatched to any gene: 6. This CDR3 region has 15 residues. Germline CDR1 and CDR2: KGHSH and LQKENI. CDR3 DNA: TGTGCCAGCTCACCACCGGACAGGGAAGGCCATGGCTACACCTTC. Encoded protein: CASSPPDREGHGYTF.

This clone was detected only once. The gene calls are TRBV30 and TRBJ1-1, with D maybe TRBD1 (5 bases). The CDR3 runs to 13 residues. Germline CDR1 GTSNPN, CDR2 SVGIG (reference sequence). V dropped 3 bases and J dropped 7 bases, with 15 bases sitting between them. The CDR3 DNA follows: TGTGCCTGGAGCGGGGGATCTAGGTTTGAAGCTTTCTTT. It is translated as CAWSGGSRFEAFF.

The V call is TRBV10-2, the J call TRBJ1-6; D perhaps matches TRBD1 (6 bases). Trimming removed 3 bases at V and 9 bases at J, with 12 bases between. There are 14 residues in the CDR3. The germline V gene encodes CDR1 WSHSY and CDR2 SAAADI. The CDR3 reads CASSERGAASPLHF. CDR3 sequence (DNA): TGCGCCAGCAGTGAACGGGGGGCGGCTTCACCCCTCCACTTT.

This sequence joins TRBV5-1 and TRBJ2-6, with a possible D match to TRBD1 (5 bases). Germline CDR1 reads SGHRS; CDR2 reads YFSETQ. V was trimmed by 0 bases and J by 2 bases, leaving 9 bases between them. There are 16 residues in the CDR3. The CDR3 sequence is CASSLAQGTGANVLTF. Written as DNA, the CDR3 is TGCGCCAGCAGCTTGGCTCAGGGAACTGGGGCCAACGTCCTGACTTTC.

This chain connects TRBV18 to TRBJ2-2, with D perhaps matching TRBD1 (5 bases). CDR1 is KGHSH, CDR2 LQKENI, per germline. Trimming stripped 2 bases from V and 5 bases from J, with 9 bases between. This CDR3 contains 14 residues. CDR3 sequence: CASSPKSGTGELFF. Written as DNA, the CDR3 is TGTGCCAGCTCACCAAAGTCAGGGACCGGGGAGCTGTTTTTT.

This chain joins TRBV5-1 and TRBJ1-1; D is perhaps TRBD1 (6 bases). Germline V gene sequence: CDR1 SGHRS, CDR2 YFSETQ. This CDR3 has 16 residues. V dropped 3 bases and J dropped 4 bases, with 19 bases sitting between them. The CDR3 nucleotides read TGCGCCAGCAGCTCTTATCCGGGACAAGAAAGCACTGAAGCTTTCTTT. It translates to CASSSYPGQESTEAFF.

This clone appeared once. This chain connects TRBV4-1 to TRBJ1-4; TRBD1 matches 7 bases. CDR3 length equals 16 residues. Germline V lookup: CDR1 MGHRA, CDR2 YSYEKL. V dropped 5 bases and J dropped 2; count of bases not matched to a gene: 8. In nucleotides, the CDR3 is TGCGCCAGCAGCTTTCCACAGGGGAAGACTAATGAAAAACTGTTTTTT. It is translated as CASSFPQGKTNEKLFF.